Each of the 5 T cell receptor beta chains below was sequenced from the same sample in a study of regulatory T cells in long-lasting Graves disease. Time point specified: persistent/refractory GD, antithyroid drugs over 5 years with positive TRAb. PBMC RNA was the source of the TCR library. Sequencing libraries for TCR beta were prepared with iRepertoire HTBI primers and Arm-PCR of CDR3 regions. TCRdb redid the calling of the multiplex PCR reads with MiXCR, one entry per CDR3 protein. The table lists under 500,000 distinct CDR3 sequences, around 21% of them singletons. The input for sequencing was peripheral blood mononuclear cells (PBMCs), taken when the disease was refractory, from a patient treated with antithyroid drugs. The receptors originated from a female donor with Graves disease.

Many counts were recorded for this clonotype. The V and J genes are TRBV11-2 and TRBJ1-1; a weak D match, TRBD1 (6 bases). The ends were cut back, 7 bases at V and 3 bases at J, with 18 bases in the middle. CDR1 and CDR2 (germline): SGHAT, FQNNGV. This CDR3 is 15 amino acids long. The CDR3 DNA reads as TGTGCCAGCACCTCTCAGGGGAGGAAGGACACTGAAGCTTTCTTT. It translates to CASTSQGRKDTEAFF.

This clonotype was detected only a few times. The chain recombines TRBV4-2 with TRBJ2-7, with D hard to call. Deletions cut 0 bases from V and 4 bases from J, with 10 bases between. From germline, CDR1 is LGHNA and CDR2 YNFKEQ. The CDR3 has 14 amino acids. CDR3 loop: CASSQDKGTYEQYF. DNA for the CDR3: TGTGCCAGCAGCCAAGACAAGGGTACTTACGAGCAGTACTTC.

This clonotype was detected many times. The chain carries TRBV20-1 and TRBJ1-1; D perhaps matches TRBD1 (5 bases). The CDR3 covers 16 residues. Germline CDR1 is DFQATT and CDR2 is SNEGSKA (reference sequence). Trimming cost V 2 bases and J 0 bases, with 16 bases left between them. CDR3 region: CSARTEGQFMNTEAFF. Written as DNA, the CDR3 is TGCAGTGCTAGAACCGAGGGGCAGTTCATGAACACTGAAGCTTTCTTT.

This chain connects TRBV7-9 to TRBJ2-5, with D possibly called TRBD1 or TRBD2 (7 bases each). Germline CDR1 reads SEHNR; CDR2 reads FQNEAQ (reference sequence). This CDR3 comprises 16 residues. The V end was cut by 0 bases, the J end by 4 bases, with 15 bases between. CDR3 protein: CASSLAQGGLGETQYF. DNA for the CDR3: TGTGCCAGCAGCTTAGCCCAGGGGGGGCTGGGAGAGACCCAGTACTTC. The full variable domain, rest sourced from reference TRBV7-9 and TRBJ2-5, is DTGVSQNPRHKITKRGQNVTFRCDPISEHNRLYWYRQTLGQGPEFLTYFQNEAQLEKSRLLSDRFSAERPKGSFSTLEIQRTEQGDSAMYLCASSLAQGGLGETQYFGPGTRLLVL.

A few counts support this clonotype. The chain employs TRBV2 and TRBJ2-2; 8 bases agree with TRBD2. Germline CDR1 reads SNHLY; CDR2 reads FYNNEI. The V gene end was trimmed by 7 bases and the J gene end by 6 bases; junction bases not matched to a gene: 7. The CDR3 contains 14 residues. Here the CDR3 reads CASTVREGSGELFF. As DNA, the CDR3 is TGTGCCAGCACCGTTCGGGAGGGGTCCGGGGAGCTGTTTTTT. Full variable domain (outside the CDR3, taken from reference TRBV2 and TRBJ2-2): EPEVTQTPSHQVTQMGQEVILRCVPISNHLYFYWYRQILGQKVEFLVSFYNNEISEKSEIFDDQFSVERPDGSNFTLKIRSTKLEDSAMYFCASTVREGSGELFFGEGSRLTVL.